One TCR gamma chain is described in this entry. The antigen it binds to is not known. It has no much larger one-base neighbor in the sample; base qualities were not kept. Receptors were amplified or captured by multiplex PCR. The listed sequencing device is Ion Torrent PGM. TRG repertoires were amplified from around 0.2 ug of biopsy DNA using the LymphoTrack kit, whose primers carry Illumina adapters. TRG amplicons were purified with AMPure XP beads, quantified on a 2100 Bioanalyzer, and pooled equimolarly. Sequencing of TRG libraries was performed on an Ion PGM instrument. In the paper's pipeline: Reads in which more than 10% of nucleotides fell below the per-patient third-quartile quality score were removed with FastX. Alignment of reads was performed with IMGT/HighV-QUEST so that V, D and J genes were assigned, CDR3 regions were identified and functionality was assessed. Sequences were converted to amino acids, and every sequence predicted to be non-functional was removed. CDR3s were split into kmers with and without positional annotation, PCA was performed on kmer frequencies, and samples were clustered using all 1023 combinations of PCs 1-10. Classification was validated by leave-one-out cross-validation, re-optimising parameters on the remaining samples each time. Shannon diversity was computed with the vegan R package from repeated random subsamples equal to the lowest read count. TCRdb reanalyzed the public reads with the CATT caller, and identical DNA sequences were merged afterwards. These V and J calls originate from TCRdb's pipeline instead of the authors' own analysis. The sample table shows several hundred gamma-chain clones, and under 65% are seen once. Approximately 19% of the sample lies in the top ten.

This sample stems from a study of intestinal T cells in coeliac disease (TCRdb year 2020). Describing the broader study: Coeliac patients were found to be much younger than controls, with mean ages of approximately 16.0 versus 58 years recorded in the TRG cohort. Duodenal biopsies from about 35 coeliac disease patients and 20 to 25 non-coeliac controls were included in a second, larger TCR-gamma (TRG) cohort. The TCR-delta (TRD) cohort included duodenal biopsies from roughly 10 coeliac disease patients and roughly 10 non-coeliac controls.

Genomic DNA was extracted with the QIAamp DNA FFPE tissue kit from ten 5-um FFPE scrolls per case. Fully anonymised formalin-fixed paraffin-embedded duodenal biopsies surplus to diagnostic needs were used to test TCR repertoire-based classification of coeliac disease. What the study reported, not specific to this receptor: Repeated CDR3 amino acid sequences could not be distinguished from PCR duplicates in the analysis. In training, clustering based on TRD kmers put every one of the 22 biopsies in the right class, and the leave-one-out accuracy was reported as 91%. Coeliac and control groups differed significantly in age, although an age-split analysis did not yield significant classification. Of roughly 54 biopsies, roughly 50 (roughly 94%) were correctly classified by TRG clustering, which had a reported leave-one-out accuracy of around 90%. FFPE-derived DNA was found to be relatively degraded, and loss of a proportion of TCR sequences in each sample was likely caused by this degradation.

The V end gives up 0 bases and the J end 4 bases, leaving 5 bases in the junction not matched to a gene. Taken from cysteine to phenylalanine, the CDR3 has 15 residues. Only the CDR3 region is kept as DNA, spanning 45 bases read in frame from base 1. CDR1 GITISATS and CDR2 ISYDGTV were looked up in the germline V gene (reference sequence). The specimen was a duodenal biopsy. The rearrangement combines TRGV9 with TRGJP1. The clonotype was recovered from a human donor with celiac disease. The CDR3 corresponds to CALWEVRGTGWFKIF. The sequenced DNA is TGTGCCTTGTGGGAGGTGCGGGGCACTGGTTGGTTCAAGATATTT.